Detailed here is one TCR beta chain. The antigen is not known. The sample is drawn from a study of identical twins. General study findings and limits: Some out-of-frame alpha sequences were shared by twins, and these showed excess low generation probability. Zero-insertion findings could be partly confounded by invariant cells (MAIT and iNKT cells). The degree of excess twin sharing was weaker in beta out-of-frame sequences. Beta clonotypes that were abundant in cord blood contained fewer insertions, a pattern absent from memory repertoires.

TCRdb re-called the 5' RACE reads with MiXCR, one entry per CDR3 protein. The sample records around 670,000 distinct CDR3 sequences, 6% to 6.5% being singletons. CDR1 and CDR2 (germline): DFQATT, SNEGSKA (reference sequence). Trimming cost V 5 bases and J 2 bases; bases outside gene matches: 7. This CDR3 comprises 15 residues. The chain carries TRBV20-1 and TRBJ2-1, with TRBD2 matching 9 bases. The origin of this receptor is a man younger than 35 in good health. What was sequenced was naive T cells sorted from blood. The CDR3 sequence is CSAPASGTTYNEQFF. The CDR3 DNA reads as TGCAGTGCTCCGGCTAGCGGGACTACCTACAATGAGCAGTTCTTC.